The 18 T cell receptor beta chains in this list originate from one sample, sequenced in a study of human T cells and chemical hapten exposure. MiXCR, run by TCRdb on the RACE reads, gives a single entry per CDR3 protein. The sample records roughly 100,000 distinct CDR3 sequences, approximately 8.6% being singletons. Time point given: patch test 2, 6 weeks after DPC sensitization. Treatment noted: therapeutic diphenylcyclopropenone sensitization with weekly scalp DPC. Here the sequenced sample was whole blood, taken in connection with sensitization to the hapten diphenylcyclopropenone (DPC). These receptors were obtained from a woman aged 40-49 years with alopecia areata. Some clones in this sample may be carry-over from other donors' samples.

The CDR3 region has the DNA TGTGCCACCGGGGAGGGGCCTATGAACACTGAAGCTTTCTTT. Its protein product is CATGEGPMNTEAFF. This sequence joins TRBV28 and TRBJ1-1, with a tentative D call TRBD1 (5 bases). CDR1 and CDR2 from the germline V gene are MDHEN and SYDVKM. The germline V and J ends were trimmed by 10 bases and 0 bases, with 15 bases remaining between them. The CDR3 is 14 residues long.

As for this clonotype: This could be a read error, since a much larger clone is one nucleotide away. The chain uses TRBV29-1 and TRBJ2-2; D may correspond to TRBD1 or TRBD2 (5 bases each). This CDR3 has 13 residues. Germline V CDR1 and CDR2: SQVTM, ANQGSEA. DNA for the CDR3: TGCAGCGCAGGGCCCTTTGGAACCGGGGTGCTGTTTTTT. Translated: CSAGPFGTGVLFF.

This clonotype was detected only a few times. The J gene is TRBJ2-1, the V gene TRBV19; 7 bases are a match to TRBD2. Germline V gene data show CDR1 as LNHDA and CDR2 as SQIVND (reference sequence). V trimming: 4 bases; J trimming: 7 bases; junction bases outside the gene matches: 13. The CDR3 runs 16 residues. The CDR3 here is CASSNLREARENEQFF. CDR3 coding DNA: TGTGCCAGTAGTAACCTCCGGGAGGCCCGGGAAAATGAGCAGTTCTTC.

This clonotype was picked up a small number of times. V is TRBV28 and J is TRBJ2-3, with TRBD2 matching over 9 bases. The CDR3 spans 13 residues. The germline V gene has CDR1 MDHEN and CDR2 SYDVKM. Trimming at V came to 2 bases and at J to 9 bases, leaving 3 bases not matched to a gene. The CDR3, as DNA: TGTGCCAGCAGTTTAGCGGGAGGGCACACGCAGTATTTT. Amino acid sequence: CASSLAGGHTQYF.

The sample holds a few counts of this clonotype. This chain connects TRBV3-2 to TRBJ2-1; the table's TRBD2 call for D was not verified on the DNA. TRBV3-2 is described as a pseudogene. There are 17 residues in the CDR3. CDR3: CASSRMRKLAGLNEQFF. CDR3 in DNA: TGTGCCAGCAGCCGCATGAGGAAACTAGCGGGTTTAAATGAGCAGTTCTTC.

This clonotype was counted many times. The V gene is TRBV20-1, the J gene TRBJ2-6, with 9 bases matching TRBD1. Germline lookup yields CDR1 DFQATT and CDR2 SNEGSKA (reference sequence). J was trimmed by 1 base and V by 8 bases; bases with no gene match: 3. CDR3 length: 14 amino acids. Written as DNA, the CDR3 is TGCAGTACTGGACAGGGGTCTGGGGCCAACGTCCTGACTTTC. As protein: CSTGQGSGANVLTF.

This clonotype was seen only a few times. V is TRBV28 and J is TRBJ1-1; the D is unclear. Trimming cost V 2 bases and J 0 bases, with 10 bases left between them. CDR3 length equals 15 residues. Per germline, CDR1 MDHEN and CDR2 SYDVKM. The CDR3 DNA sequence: TGTGCCAGCAGTTTAAGGCTGGGTATGAACACTGAAGCTTTCTTT. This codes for CASSLRLGMNTEAFF.

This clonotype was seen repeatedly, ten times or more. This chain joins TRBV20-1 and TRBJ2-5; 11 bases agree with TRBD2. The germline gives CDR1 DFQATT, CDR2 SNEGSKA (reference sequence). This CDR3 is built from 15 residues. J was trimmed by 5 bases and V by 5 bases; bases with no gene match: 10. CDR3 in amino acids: CSAGGTSGSFETQYF. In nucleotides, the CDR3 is TGCAGTGCTGGGGGAACTAGCGGGAGCTTCGAGACCCAGTACTTC.

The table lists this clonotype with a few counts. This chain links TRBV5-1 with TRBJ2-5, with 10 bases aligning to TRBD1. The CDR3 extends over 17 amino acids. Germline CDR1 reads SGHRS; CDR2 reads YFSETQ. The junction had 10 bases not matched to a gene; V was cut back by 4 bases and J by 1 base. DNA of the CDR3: TGCGCCAGCAGCCTGGGACAGGGGTTAATCTCCCAAGAGACCCAGTACTTC. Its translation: CASSLGQGLISQETQYF. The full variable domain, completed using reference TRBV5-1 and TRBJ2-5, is KAGVTQTPRYLIKTRGQQVTLSCSPISGHRSVSWYQQTPGQGLQFLFEYFSETQRNKGNFPGRFSGRQFSNSRSEMNVSTLELGDSALYLCASSLGQGLISQETQYFGPGTRLLVL.

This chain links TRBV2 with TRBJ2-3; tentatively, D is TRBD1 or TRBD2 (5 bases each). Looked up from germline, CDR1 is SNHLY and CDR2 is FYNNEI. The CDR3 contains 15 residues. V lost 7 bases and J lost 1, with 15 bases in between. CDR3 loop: CASNEERGRTDTQYF. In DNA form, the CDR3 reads TGTGCCAGCAACGAGGAGAGGGGACGCACAGATACGCAGTATTTT.

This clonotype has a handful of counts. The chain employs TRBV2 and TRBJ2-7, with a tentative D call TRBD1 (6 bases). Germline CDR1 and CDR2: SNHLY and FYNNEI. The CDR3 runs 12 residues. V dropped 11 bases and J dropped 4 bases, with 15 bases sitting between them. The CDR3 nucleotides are TGTGCCGGGGACACAGGGTTGTACGAGCAGTACTTC. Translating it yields CAGDTGLYEQYF.

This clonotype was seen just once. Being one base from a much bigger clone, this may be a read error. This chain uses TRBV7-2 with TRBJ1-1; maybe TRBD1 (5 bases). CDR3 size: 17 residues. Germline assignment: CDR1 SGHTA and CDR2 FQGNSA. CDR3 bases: TGTGCCAGCAGTGTCATGGGACCGGATAGCAGGAACATTGAAGCTTTCTTT. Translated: CASSVMGPDSRNIEAFF.

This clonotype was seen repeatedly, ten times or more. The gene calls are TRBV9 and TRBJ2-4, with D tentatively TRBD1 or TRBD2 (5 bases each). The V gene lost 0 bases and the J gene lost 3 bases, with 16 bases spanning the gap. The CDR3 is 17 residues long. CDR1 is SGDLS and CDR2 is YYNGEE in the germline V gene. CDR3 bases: TGTGCCAGCAGCGTAGCGGGGCAACAGAGTAGCAAAAACATTCAGTACTTC. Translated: CASSVAGQQSSKNIQYF.

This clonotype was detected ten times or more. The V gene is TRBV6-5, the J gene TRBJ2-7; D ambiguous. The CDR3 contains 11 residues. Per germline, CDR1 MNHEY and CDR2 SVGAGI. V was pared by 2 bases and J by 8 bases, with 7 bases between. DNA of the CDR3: TGTGCCAGCAGTTACGTTGGGAAGCAGTACTTC. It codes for CASSYVGKQYF.

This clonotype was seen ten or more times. CDR3 residues: CASSRLGAQPQHF. In DNA, the CDR3 is TGTGCCAGTAGTCGACTGGGAGCTCAGCCCCAGCATTTT. The V call is TRBV19, the J call TRBJ1-5, with D uncertain. The CDR3 is 13 amino acids. Germline V gives CDR1 LNHDA, CDR2 SQIVND (reference sequence). Trimming removed 5 bases at V and 6 bases at J, with 11 bases between. Full variable domain (remainder filled in from reference TRBV19 and TRBJ1-5): DGGITQSPKYLFRKEGQNVTLSCEQNLNHDAMYWYRQDPGQGLRLIYYSQIVNDFQKGDIAEGYSVSREKKESFPLTVTSAQKNPTAFYLCASSRLGAQPQHFGDGTRLSIL.

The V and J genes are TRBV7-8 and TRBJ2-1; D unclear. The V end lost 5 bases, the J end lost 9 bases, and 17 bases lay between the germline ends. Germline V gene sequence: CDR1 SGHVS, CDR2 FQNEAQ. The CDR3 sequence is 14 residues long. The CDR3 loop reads CASSTRTIGIEQFF. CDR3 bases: TGTGCCAGCAGCACGAGGACGATAGGAATTGAGCAGTTCTTC.

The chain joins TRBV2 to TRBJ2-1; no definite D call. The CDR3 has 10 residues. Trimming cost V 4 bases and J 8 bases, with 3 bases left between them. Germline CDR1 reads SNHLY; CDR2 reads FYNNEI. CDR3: CASSVHEQFF. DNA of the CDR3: TGTGCCAGCAGTGTTCATGAGCAGTTCTTC.

This CDR3 reads CASGTGTTPSDTQYF. In nucleotides, the CDR3 is TGTGCCAGCGGAACCGGGACTACCCCATCGGATACGCAGTATTTT. The chain joins TRBV9 to TRBJ2-3; 7 nucleotides line up with TRBD2. V lost 7 bases to trimming and J lost 6 bases; unmatched junction nucleotides: 14. The CDR3 contains 15 residues. Germline V lookup: CDR1 SGDLS, CDR2 YYNGEE.